This T cell receptor (beta chain) was observed in a study of T cell responses to AZD1222 COVID-19 vaccine. General study results and limits: Within unmutated variant regions lay the reported targets of nearly half of spike-specific TCRs.

On this clone itself: Its antigen remains unknown.

Germline values: CDR1 LNHDA, CDR2 SQIVND (reference sequence). V dropped 4 bases and J dropped 7 bases, with 11 bases sitting between them. This CDR3 contains 13 residues. Some clones are missing from TCRdb's copy, which holds only in-frame ones; the method was immunoSEQ multiplex PCR. Of 120,000 to 150,000 clones listed, around nine tenths are singletons. The V gene is TRBV19, the J gene TRBJ1-5, with D hard to call. This TCR came from an adult who received the AZD1222 COVID-19 vaccine. The input for sequencing was peripheral blood, taken 28 days after the second AZD1222 dose. CDR3 nucleotides: TGTGCCAGTAGTACCCGGGAAGAACAGCCCCAGCATTTT. Translated, it gives CASSTREEQPQHF.